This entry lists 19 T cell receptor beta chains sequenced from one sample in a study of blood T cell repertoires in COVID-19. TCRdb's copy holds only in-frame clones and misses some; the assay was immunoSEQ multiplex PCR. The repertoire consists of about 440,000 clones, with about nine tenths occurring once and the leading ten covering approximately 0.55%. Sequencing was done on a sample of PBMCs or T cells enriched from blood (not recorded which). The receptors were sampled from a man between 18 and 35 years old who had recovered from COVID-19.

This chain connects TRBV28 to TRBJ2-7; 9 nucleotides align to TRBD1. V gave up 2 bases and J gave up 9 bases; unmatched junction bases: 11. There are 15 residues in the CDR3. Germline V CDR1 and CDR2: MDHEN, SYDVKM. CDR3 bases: TGTGCCAGCAGTTTACCCAGACAGGGGGTTTTAGGGCAGTACTTC. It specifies CASSLPRQGVLGQYF.

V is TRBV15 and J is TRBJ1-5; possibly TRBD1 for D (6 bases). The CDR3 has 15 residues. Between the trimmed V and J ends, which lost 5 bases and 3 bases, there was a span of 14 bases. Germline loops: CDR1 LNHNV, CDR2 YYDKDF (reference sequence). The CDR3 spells CATSAPNRDNQPQHF. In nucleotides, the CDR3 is TGTGCCACCAGCGCACCTAACAGGGACAATCAGCCCCAGCATTTT.

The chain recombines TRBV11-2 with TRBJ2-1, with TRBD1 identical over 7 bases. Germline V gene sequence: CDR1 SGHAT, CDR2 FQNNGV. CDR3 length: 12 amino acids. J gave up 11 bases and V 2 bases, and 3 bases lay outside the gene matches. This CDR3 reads CASSLKGQQQFF. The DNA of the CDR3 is TGTGCCAGCAGCTTAAAGGGACAGCAGCAGTTCTTC.

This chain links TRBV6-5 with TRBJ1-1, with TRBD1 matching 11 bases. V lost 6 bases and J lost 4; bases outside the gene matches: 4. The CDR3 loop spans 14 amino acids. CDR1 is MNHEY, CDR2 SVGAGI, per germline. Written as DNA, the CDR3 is TGTGCCAGCAGATTCGGGACAGGGGGCACTGAAGCTTTCTTT. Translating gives CASRFGTGGTEAFF.

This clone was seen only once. CDR3 sequence: CASSPSGRAQVTGELFF. The CDR3 region has the DNA TGTGCCAGCAGCCCTAGCGGGAGGGCCCAGGTGACCGGGGAGCTGTTTTTT. The chain uses TRBV7-9 and TRBJ2-2; TRBD2 matches 12 bases. The CDR3 is made up of 17 amino acids. CDR1 is SEHNR, CDR2 FQNEAQ, per germline (reference sequence). J gave up 5 bases and V 5 bases, and 9 bases lay outside the gene matches.

This CDR3 reads CASSQGLAGVYNEQFF. For the CDR3, the DNA is TGTGCCAGCAGCCAAGGACTAGCGGGAGTCTACAATGAGCAGTTCTTC. This rearrangement joins TRBV7-9 to TRBJ2-1; TRBD2 matches 13 bases. This CDR3 is 16 amino acids long. Trimming removed 5 bases from V and 3 bases from J; junction bases left unmatched: 4. Germline-derived CDR1 and CDR2 are SEHNR and FQNEAQ (reference sequence).

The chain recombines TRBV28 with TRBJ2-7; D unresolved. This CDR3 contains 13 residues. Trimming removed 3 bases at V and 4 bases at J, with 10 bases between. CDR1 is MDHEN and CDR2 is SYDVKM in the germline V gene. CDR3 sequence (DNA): TGTGCCAGCAGTTTCGAGGTGTGGTACGAGCAGTACTTC. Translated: CASSFEVWYEQYF.

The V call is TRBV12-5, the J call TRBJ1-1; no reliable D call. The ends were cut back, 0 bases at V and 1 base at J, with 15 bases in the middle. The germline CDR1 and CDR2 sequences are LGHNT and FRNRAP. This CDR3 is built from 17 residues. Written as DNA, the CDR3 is TGTGCTAGTGGTTTGGTAAGACGGGAGATGGGGAACACTGAAGCTTTCTTT. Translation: CASGLVRREMGNTEAFF. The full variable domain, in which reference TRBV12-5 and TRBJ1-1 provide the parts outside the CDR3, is DARVTQTPRHKVTEMGQEVTMRCQPILGHNTVFWYRQTMMQGLELLAYFRNRAPLDDSGMPKDRFSAEMPDATLATLKIQPSEPRDSAVYFCASGLVRREMGNTEAFFGQGTRLTVV.

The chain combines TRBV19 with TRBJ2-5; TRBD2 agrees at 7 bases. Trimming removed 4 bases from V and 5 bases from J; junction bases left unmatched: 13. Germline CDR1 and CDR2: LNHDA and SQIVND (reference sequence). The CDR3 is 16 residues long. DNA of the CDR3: TGTGCCAGTAGTAATTCGGGCAGCGGGGTCCTTGAGACCCAGTACTTC. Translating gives CASSNSGSGVLETQYF.

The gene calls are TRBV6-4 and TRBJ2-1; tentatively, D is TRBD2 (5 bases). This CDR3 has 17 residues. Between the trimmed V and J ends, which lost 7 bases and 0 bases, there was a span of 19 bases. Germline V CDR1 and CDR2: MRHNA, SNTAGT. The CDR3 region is CASNLGGGASSYNEQFF. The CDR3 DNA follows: TGTGCCAGCAATTTAGGAGGCGGTGCGAGCTCCTACAATGAGCAGTTCTTC.

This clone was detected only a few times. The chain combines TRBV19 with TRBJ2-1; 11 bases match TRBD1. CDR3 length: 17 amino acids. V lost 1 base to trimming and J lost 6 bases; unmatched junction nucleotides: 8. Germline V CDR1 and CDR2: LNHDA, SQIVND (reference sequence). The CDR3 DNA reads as TGTGCCAGTAGTATAGGGGTGAAGGGACAGGGGGGCAATGAGCAGTTCTTC. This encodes CASSIGVKGQGGNEQFF.

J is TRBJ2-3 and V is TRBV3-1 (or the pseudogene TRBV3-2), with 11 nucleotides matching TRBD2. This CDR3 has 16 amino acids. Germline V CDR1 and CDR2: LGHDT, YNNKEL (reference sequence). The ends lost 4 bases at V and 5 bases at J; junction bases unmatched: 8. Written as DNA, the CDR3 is TGTGCCAGCAGCCCCATGCTAGCGGGAGGTCGAGATACGCAGTATTTT. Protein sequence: CASSPMLAGGRDTQYF.

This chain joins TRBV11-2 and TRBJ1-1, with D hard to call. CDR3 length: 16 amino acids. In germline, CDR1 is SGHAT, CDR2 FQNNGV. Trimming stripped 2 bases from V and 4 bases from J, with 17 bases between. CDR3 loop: CASSLNTGALGTEAFF. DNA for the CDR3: TGTGCCAGCAGCTTAAATACGGGAGCTCTGGGCACTGAAGCTTTCTTT.

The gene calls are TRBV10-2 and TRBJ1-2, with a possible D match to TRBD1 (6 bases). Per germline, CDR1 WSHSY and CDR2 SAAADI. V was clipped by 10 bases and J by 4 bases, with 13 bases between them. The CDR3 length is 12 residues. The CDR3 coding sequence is TGCGCCATTTCAACAGGGTTCTATGGCTACACCTTC. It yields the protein CAISTGFYGYTF.

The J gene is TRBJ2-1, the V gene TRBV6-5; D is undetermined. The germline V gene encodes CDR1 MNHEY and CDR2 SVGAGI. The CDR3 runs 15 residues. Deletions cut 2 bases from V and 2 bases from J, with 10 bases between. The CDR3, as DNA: TGTGCCAGCAGTTACGGTAGCCGAGCCTACAATGAGCAGTTCTTC. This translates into CASSYGSRAYNEQFF.

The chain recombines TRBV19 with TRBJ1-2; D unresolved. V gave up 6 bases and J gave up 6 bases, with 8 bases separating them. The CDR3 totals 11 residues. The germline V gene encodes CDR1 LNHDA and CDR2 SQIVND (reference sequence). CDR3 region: CASREGDGYTF. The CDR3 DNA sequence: TGTGCCAGTAGAGAGGGCGATGGCTACACCTTC.

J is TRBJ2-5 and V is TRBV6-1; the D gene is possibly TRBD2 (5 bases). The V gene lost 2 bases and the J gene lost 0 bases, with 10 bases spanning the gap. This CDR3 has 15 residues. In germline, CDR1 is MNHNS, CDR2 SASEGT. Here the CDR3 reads CASSELSGNQETQYF. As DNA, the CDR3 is TGTGCCAGCAGTGAACTATCGGGAAACCAAGAGACCCAGTACTTC.

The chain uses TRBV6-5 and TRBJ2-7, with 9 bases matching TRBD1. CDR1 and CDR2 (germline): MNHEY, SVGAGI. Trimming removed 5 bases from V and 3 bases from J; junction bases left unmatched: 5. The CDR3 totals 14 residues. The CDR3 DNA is TGTGCCAGCAGTCCGGACAGGGGCCACTACGAGCAGTACTTC. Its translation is CASSPDRGHYEQYF.

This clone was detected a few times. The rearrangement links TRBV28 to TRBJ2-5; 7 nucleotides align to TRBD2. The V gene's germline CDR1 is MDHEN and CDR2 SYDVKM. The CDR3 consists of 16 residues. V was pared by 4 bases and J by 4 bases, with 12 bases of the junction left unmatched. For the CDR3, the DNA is TGTGCCAGCAGTTATCTCGGGGAGGGCCGGGGAGAGACCCAGTACTTC. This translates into CASSYLGEGRGETQYF.